This TCR beta chain was sequenced in a study of T cells in Graves' hyperthyroidism and ophthalmopathy. Study at large: Peripheral blood was collected at initial diagnosis, before any treatment. The study's findings and limits: Ophthalmopathy and stable hyperthyroidism were told apart by a 13 V-J model.

Germline assignment: CDR1 SNHLY and CDR2 FYNNEI. V lost 7 bases and J 4 bases, leaving 8 bases between the germline ends. The CDR3 length is 11 residues. This clonotype showed up many times. Its antigen is unknown. Authors of the study amplified TCR beta CDR3 regions from RNA transcripts. First-round RT-PCR with HTBI primers amplified the TCR CDR3 region. TCRdb re-analysed the multiplex PCR reads in MiXCR, keeping a single row per CDR3 protein. In the table there are around 520,000 distinct CDR3 sequences, 12% to 15% of which are singletons. The sequenced sample was blood. This TCR derives from a woman aged 40 to 55 with Graves' hyperthyroidism. This chain joins TRBV2 and TRBJ2-7, with D possibly matching TRBD1 (6 bases). CDR3 sequence (DNA): TGTGCCAGCACGAGGGGGTACGAGCAGTACTTC. Translated: CASTRGYEQYF.